One sample yielded the 16 T cell receptor beta chains listed below, sequenced in a study of T-cell reconstitution after alpha-beta-depleted transplantation in children. Molecular barcoding with unique molecular identifiers was used for the TCRbeta library. TCRdb used MiXCR to reprocess the PCR reads, holding one entry per CDR3 protein. The repertoire has about 480,000 distinct CDR3 sequences, about an eighth of them found once; the top ten carry around 5.6%. The sequenced sample was PBMCs from the stem cell graft donor, obtained from the stem cell graft. These receptors were obtained from a human donor who donated a stem cell graft to a child with combined immunodeficiency.

The table lists this clonotype with a few counts. The genes are TRBV15 and TRBJ2-7, with 8 nucleotides matching TRBD2. V was clipped by 3 bases and J by 0 bases; unmatched bases: 4. Germline V gives CDR1 LNHNV, CDR2 YYDKDF (reference sequence). The length of the CDR3 is 15 residues. CDR3 DNA sequence: TGTGCCACCAGCAGGGAACTAGCGGACTCCTACGAGCAGTACTTC. Residues: CATSRELADSYEQYF.

In its sample, this clonotype was seen many times. The chain's CDR3 is CASSPTAGSTDTQYF. The DNA for the CDR3 is TGTGCCAGCAGCCCCACCGCGGGTTCCACAGATACGCAGTATTTT. The gene calls are TRBV7-6 and TRBJ2-3, with a tentative D call TRBD2 (5 bases). V shed 5 bases and J shed 2 bases, with 14 bases lying between them. The V gene's germline CDR1 is SGHVS and CDR2 FNYEAQ. There are 15 residues in the CDR3.

The CDR3 protein is CASRLKIERAVEDTQYF. The CDR3 bases are TGTGCCAGCAGACTAAAAATTGAGCGAGCCGTCGAGGATACGCAGTATTTT. The chain combines TRBV28 with TRBJ2-3; no firm D call. Trimming removed 6 bases from V and 6 bases from J, with 25 bases in between. The germline gives CDR1 MDHEN, CDR2 SYDVKM. This CDR3 is built from 17 residues.

This clonotype showed up many times. An end of the junction differs from the germline gene, which may be a read error. V gene TRBV6-4 combines with J gene TRBJ2-5; weak D call: TRBD1 (5 bases). Germline V gene lookup returns CDR1 MRHNA and CDR2 SNTAGT. The CDR3 is 14 residues long. The CDR3, as DNA: TGCCCCCGAAGGGGCTCACCCCCAGGGGAGACCCAGTACTTC. It encodes CPRRGSPPGETQYF.

V is TRBV11-2 and J is TRBJ2-7, with 8 bases lining up with TRBD2. J gave up 0 bases and V 5 bases, and 15 bases lay outside the gene matches. The germline gives CDR1 SGHAT, CDR2 FQNNGV. The CDR3 length is 18 residues. The CDR3 DNA follows: TGTGCCAGCAGCCGCGCGGCGAGCGGGGGTATGAGCTCCTACGAGCAGTACTTC. Translated: CASSRAASGGMSSYEQYF.

This clonotype was detected ten times or more. The chain links TRBV7-2 to TRBJ2-1, with TRBD2 matching 7 bases. V was clipped by 3 bases and J by 3 bases; unmatched bases: 5. The CDR3 consists of 15 residues. Germline values: CDR1 SGHTA, CDR2 FQGNSA. This CDR3 is CASSFGGTNYNEQFF. Written as DNA, the CDR3 is TGTGCCAGCAGCTTCGGGGGGACCAACTACAATGAGCAGTTCTTC. The whole variable domain, filled in from reference TRBV7-2 and TRBJ2-1, reads GAGVSQSPSNKVTEKGKDVELRCDPISGHTALYWYRQSLGQGLEFLIYFQGNSAPDKSGLPSDRFSAERTGGSVSTLTIQRTQQEDSAVYLCASSFGGTNYNEQFFGPGTRLTVL.

This clonotype was seen more than once but under ten times. The chain joins TRBV7-2 to TRBJ2-4, with a tentative D call TRBD2 (5 bases). Trimming cost V 1 base and J 11 bases, with 9 bases left between them. The CDR3 runs to 12 residues. The V gene's germline CDR1 is SGHTA and CDR2 FQGNSA. The CDR3 is CASSLDWTLQYF. For the CDR3, the DNA is TGTGCCAGCAGCTTAGATTGGACTCTTCAGTACTTC.

This chain joins TRBV30 and TRBJ1-1, with no clear D. The CDR3 covers 12 residues. Germline V gene sequence: CDR1 GTSNPN, CDR2 SVGIG (reference sequence). The V end was cut by 2 bases, the J end by 11 bases, with 15 bases between. The CDR3 here is CAWSPNRGMAFF. CDR3 nucleotide sequence: TGTGCCTGGAGTCCTAACCGCGGGATGGCTTTCTTT.

This clonotype was recorded at least ten times. J is TRBJ2-1 and V is TRBV12-3 or TRBV12-4; no reliable D call. V was clipped by 6 bases and J by 7 bases, with 4 bases between them. The CDR3 runs 10 residues. CDR3 in DNA: TGTGCCAGCAGCCGTAATGAGCAGTTCTTC. Protein sequence: CASSRNEQFF.

The chain is built from TRBV5-4 and TRBJ2-3, with a weak D call TRBD1 (5 bases). The CDR3 has 16 amino acids. The V end lost 4 bases, the J end lost 2 bases, and 17 bases lay between the germline ends. Germline V gene data show CDR1 as SGHNT and CDR2 as YYREEE (reference sequence). The CDR3 nucleotides read TGTGCCAGCAGCCTTCAGACCTTGGGGCCCACAGATACGCAGTATTTT. The encoded protein is CASSLQTLGPTDTQYF.

The chain joins TRBV2 to TRBJ2-3, with 10 nucleotides matching TRBD2. Germline CDR1 reads SNHLY; CDR2 reads FYNNEI. V lost 11 bases and J lost 4; bases outside the gene matches: 9. The CDR3 spans 14 residues. The CDR3 region is CAGVSGGWPDTQYF. Written as DNA, the CDR3 is TGTGCCGGAGTTAGCGGGGGGTGGCCAGATACGCAGTATTTT. Full variable domain (rest looked up from reference TRBV2 and TRBJ2-3): EPEVTQTPSHQVTQMGQEVILRCVPISNHLYFYWYRQILGQKVEFLVSFYNNEISEKSEIFDDQFSVERPDGSNFTLKIRSTKLEDSAMYFCAGVSGGWPDTQYFGPGTRLTVL.

This clonotype was seen more than once but under ten times. V and J are TRBV10-3 and TRBJ2-3, with a weak D call TRBD2 (5 bases). The V end lost 3 bases, the J end lost 2 bases, and 12 bases lay between the germline ends. CDR3 length: 15 amino acids. Germline V gene data show CDR1 as ENHRY and CDR2 as SYGVKD. The CDR3: CAISEDGGSTDTQYF. DNA of the CDR3: TGTGCCATCAGTGAAGACGGAGGATCCACAGATACGCAGTATTTT.

In its sample, this clonotype was seen a few times. This rearrangement joins TRBV5-1 to TRBJ1-1; D ambiguous. Germline values: CDR1 SGHRS, CDR2 YFSETQ. The CDR3 is made up of 15 amino acids. V lost 1 base, J lost 0 bases, and 10 bases lay in between. Here the CDR3 DNA reads TGCGCCAGCAGCTTGAATCTGGGAATGAACACTGAAGCTTTCTTT. Amino acid sequence: CASSLNLGMNTEAFF.

At least ten counts were recorded for this clonotype. The chain combines TRBV12-3 or TRBV12-4 with TRBJ2-7, with 9 bases fitting TRBD1. The J segment lost 7 bases and the V segment lost 5 bases, leaving 12 bases of the junction unmatched. CDR3 length equals 15 residues. The CDR3 DNA follows: TGTGCCAGCAGTCTTCCCGGGACAGGGTGGGAAGAGCAGTACTTC. Translated, it gives CASSLPGTGWEEQYF.

The sample holds a few counts of this clonotype. The J gene is TRBJ2-7, the V gene TRBV6-5; weak D call: TRBD1 (5 bases). Per germline, CDR1 MNHEY and CDR2 SVGAGI. V lost 0 bases, J lost 6 bases, and 18 bases lay in between. The CDR3 totals 16 residues. CDR3 in DNA: TGTGCCAGCAGTTACTCGGTGCGGACACCGCTTTCCGAGCAGTACTTC. Encoded protein: CASSYSVRTPLSEQYF.

This clonotype was counted a few times. The chain employs TRBV9 and TRBJ2-3, with 8 bases aligning to TRBD1. The germline V gene encodes CDR1 SGDLS and CDR2 YYNGEE. The CDR3 contains 15 residues. The V and J ends lost 3 bases and 6 bases, in that order; junction bases with no gene match: 9. The CDR3 nucleotides are TGTGCCAGCAGCGGCCCGACAGGGGCCCGTGATACGCAGTATTTT. Protein product: CASSGPTGARDTQYF.